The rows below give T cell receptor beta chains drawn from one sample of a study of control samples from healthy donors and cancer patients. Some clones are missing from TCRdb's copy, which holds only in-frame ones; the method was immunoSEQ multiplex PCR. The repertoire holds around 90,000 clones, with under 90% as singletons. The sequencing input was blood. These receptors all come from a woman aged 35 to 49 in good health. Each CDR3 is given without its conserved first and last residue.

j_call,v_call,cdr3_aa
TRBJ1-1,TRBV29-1,SGGAWDTEAF
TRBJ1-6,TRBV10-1,ASTDDRGRGYSPLH
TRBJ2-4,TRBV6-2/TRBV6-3,ASSSGRGYAGPKNIQY
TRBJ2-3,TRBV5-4,ASSLAEAGVEDTQY
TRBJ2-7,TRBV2,GTSRGSYEQY
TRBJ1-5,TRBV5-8,ASSLVLNQPQH
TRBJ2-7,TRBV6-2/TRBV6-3,ASSYGMEQGISYEQY
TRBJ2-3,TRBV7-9,ASSLTGGKADTQY
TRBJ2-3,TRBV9,ASSVTSGETDTQY
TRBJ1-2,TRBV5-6,ASSLPQRRYGYT
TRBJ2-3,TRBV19,ASSPVLANTDTQY